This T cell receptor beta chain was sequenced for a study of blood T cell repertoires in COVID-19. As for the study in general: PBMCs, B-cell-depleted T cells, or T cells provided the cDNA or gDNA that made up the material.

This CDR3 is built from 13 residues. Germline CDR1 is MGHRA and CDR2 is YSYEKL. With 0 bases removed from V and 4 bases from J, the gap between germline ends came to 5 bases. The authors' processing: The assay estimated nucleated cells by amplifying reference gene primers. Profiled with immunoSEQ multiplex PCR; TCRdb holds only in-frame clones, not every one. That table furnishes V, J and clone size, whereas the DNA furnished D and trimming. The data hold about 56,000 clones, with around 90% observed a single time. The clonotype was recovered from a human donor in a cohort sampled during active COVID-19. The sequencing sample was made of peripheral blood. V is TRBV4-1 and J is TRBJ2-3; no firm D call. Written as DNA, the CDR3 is TGCGCCAGCAGCCAAGATGGCCCAGATACGCAGTATTTT. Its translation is CASSQDGPDTQYF.